This T cell receptor beta chain was documented in a study of regulatory T cells in long-lasting Graves disease. Study-wide points: Persistent disease preferred TRBV28, TRBJ1-2 and TRBJ2-5; new disease, TRBV20-1 and TRBJ2-1. Authors noted too few samples as a limitation. Those with persistent Graves' had less TCR diversity than newly diagnosed patients.

Many counts were recorded for this clonotype. Its antigen is not known. This sample's time point: newly diagnosed GD, antithyroid drugs for less than 3 months. PBMC RNA was the source of the TCR library. CDR1 and CDR2 from the germline V gene are LGHDT and YNNKEL (reference sequence). With 0 bases clipped from V and 1 base from J, the junction kept 5 bases outside the gene matches. The CDR3 is 16 amino acids. The authors built TCR beta libraries using iRepertoire HTBI primers and Arm-PCR of CDR3 regions. TCRdb passed the multiplex PCR reads through MiXCR, listing each CDR3 protein once. The sample has approximately 400,000 distinct CDR3 sequences, 15% seen once. The same data also went into a second study, on T cells in Graves' hyperthyroidism and ophthalmopathy. According to that study: Diagnosis rested on symptoms, serum thyroxine and TRAb, thyroid ultrasound, and orbital computed tomography.

Sequencing was performed on peripheral blood mononuclear cells (PBMCs), taken at new diagnosis, from a patient treated with antithyroid drugs. The chain has TRBV3-1 and TRBJ2-7; TRBD1 agrees at 8 bases. This TCR came from a woman in her forties with Graves disease. This chain's CDR3 is CASSQDRRDRSYEQYF. Written as DNA, the CDR3 is TGTGCCAGCAGCCAAGATCGGCGGGACAGGTCCTACGAGCAGTACTTC.